This T cell receptor (beta chain) was observed in a study of shared clonotypes between healthy human individuals. Overall study results and limits: Clonotypes shared by all four sorted-subset donors had higher generation probabilities than non-shared clonotypes. Naive subsets typically showed greater estimated richness than memory subsets.

Trimming cost V 4 bases and J 8 bases, with 13 bases left between them. CDR3 size: 13 residues. Germline CDR1 is SGHNT and CDR2 is YENEEA. A note on this clone: Its antigen remains unknown.

Data came from immunoSEQ multiplex PCR; TCRdb stores just in-frame clones and leaves some out. Among some 2.1 million clones listed, 95% were seen once. This receptor was obtained from a man aged 18 to 30 in good health. The sample comprised naive CD4+ T cells sorted from blood. Subset described: CD45RA+ positively selected. The V call is TRBV11-3, the J call TRBJ2-3; weak D call: TRBD2 (5 bases). CDR3 amino acids: CASSYGNLATQYF. CDR3 sequence (DNA): TGTGCCAGCAGCTACGGGAATCTGGCTACGCAGTATTTT.